The 10 T cell receptor beta chains in this list originate from one sample, sequenced in a study of beta chain features in type 1 diabetes. The study's findings and limits: People with Type 1 diabetes carried modestly yet significantly shorter TCRB CDR3s in all four CD4+ subsets.

The antigens these receptors bind are not known. As every portion of the isolated RNA was reverse transcribed, the sequencing read expressed TCRB transcripts. Only in-frame clones appear in the TCRdb table, and some are missing; sequencing was by immunoSEQ multiplex PCR. The sample holds some 700,000 clones, about an eighth seen once. The sequenced sample consisted of naive CD4+ T cells from blood. These receptors all stem from a man in his late teens or twenties with type 1 diabetes.

J is TRBJ2-7 and V is TRBV27; 7 bases map to TRBD1. Trimming cost V 1 base and J 4 bases; bases outside gene matches: 4. Germline-derived CDR1 and CDR2 are MNHEY and SMNVEV (reference sequence). CDR3 length: 14 amino acids. In DNA, the CDR3 is TGTGCCAGCAGTTTATTGGGGACAGCTTACGAGCAGTACTTC. This translates into CASSLLGTAYEQYF.

The chain joins TRBV7-2 to TRBJ2-7; 7 bases map to TRBD1. The CDR3 consists of 14 residues. The ends lost 4 bases at V and 1 base at J; junction bases unmatched: 4. Germline V gives CDR1 SGHTA, CDR2 FQGNSA. As DNA, the CDR3 is TGTGCCAGCAGCTCCCGACAGGGATCCTACGAGCAGTACTTC. Protein: CASSSRQGSYEQYF. Full variable domain (remainder filled in from reference TRBV7-2 and TRBJ2-7): GAGVSQSPSNKVTEKGKDVELRCDPISGHTALYWYRQSLGQGLEFLIYFQGNSAPDKSGLPSDRFSAERTGGSVSTLTIQRTQQEDSAVYLCASSSRQGSYEQYFGPGTRLTVT.

The table lists this clone with a few counts. The chain joins TRBV4-1 to TRBJ1-5; D unresolved. V was shortened by 1 base and J by 3 bases, with 10 bases between the two germline ends. Germline CDR1 reads MGHRA; CDR2 reads YSYEKL. This CDR3 region has 15 residues. The DNA for the CDR3 is TGCGCCAGCAGCCAAGGTGCGGAATTCAATCAGCCCCAGCATTTT. Translation gives CASSQGAEFNQPQHF.

The chain has TRBV6-6 and TRBJ1-5, with unresolved D. Germline loops: CDR1 MNHNY, CDR2 SVGAGI (reference sequence). V gave up 0 bases and J gave up 0 bases, with 9 bases separating them. The CDR3 length is 16 residues. In DNA, the CDR3 is TGTGCCAGCAGTTACTCGGGGAGGTATAGCAATCAGCCCCAGCATTTT. Its protein product is CASSYSGRYSNQPQHF.

In this sample, this clone turned up a few times. V gene TRBV27 combines with J gene TRBJ2-7; D is uncertain. The CDR3 consists of 14 residues. Germline CDR1 MNHEY, CDR2 SMNVEV (reference sequence). Trimming removed 5 bases at V and 5 bases at J, with 16 bases between. The CDR3 nucleotides are TGTGCCAGCAGTCTTCGGTGGGATTCCCACGAGCAGTACTTC. Its protein is CASSLRWDSHEQYF.

The V call is TRBV23-1, the J call TRBJ1-6; possible D gene TRBD1, 6 bases. TRBV23-1 is an open reading frame whose function is uncertain. The CDR3 consists of 17 residues. Trimming pared 4 bases from V and 7 bases from J, leaving 20 bases between. DNA for the CDR3: TGCGCCAGCAGTCCTAGGCACCCGAAACAGGGAAATTCACCCCTCCACTTT. As protein: CASSPRHPKQGNSPLHF.

The genes are TRBV29-1 and TRBJ2-1, with 11 bases that match TRBD2. This CDR3 comprises 12 residues. Looked up from germline, CDR1 is SQVTM and CDR2 is ANQGSEA. The J segment lost 15 bases and the V segment lost 7 bases, leaving 11 bases of the junction unmatched. CDR3 nucleotide sequence: TGCAGCGGCGGACTAGCGGGCTCTAACAGGTTCTTC. Translating it yields CSGGLAGSNRFF.

The V call is TRBV6-5, the J call TRBJ1-2; TRBD1 aligns across 8 bases. V lost 9 bases and J lost 1; bases outside the gene matches: 7. The V gene's germline CDR1 is MNHEY and CDR2 SVGAGI. The CDR3 contains 14 residues. The CDR3: CASTTGGLNYGYTF. DNA for the CDR3: TGTGCCAGTACAACAGGGGGGCTTAACTATGGCTACACCTTC.

The chain recombines TRBV7-2 with TRBJ2-7, with D perhaps being TRBD1 or TRBD2 (5 bases each). V gave up 4 bases and J gave up 7 bases, with 17 bases separating them. The CDR3 covers 14 residues. Germline V lookup: CDR1 SGHTA, CDR2 FQGNSA. CDR3 DNA: TGTGCCAGCAGCTCCCATTCGGGACCTACGGAGCAGTACTTC. Translated: CASSSHSGPTEQYF.

The chain combines TRBV6-5 with TRBJ1-1, with D possibly being TRBD1 (6 bases). V shed 5 bases and J shed 0 bases, with 13 bases lying between them. The CDR3 totals 15 residues. CDR1 and CDR2 from the germline V gene are MNHEY and SVGAGI. Written as DNA, the CDR3 is TGTGCCAGCAGTCATAACAGGGAGATGAACACTGAAGCTTTCTTT. Translated, it gives CASSHNREMNTEAFF.